These 2 T cell receptor beta chains were all obtained from the same sample, sequenced in a study of naive and memory T cell subsets. These receptors have no known antigen. An equimolar mix of two oligonucleotides served as the beta constant-region primer for TRBC1 and TRBC2. Four rounds of PCR amplified the ligated cDNA using nested alpha and beta constant-region primers plus SP2. TCRdb independently ran MiXCR on the UMI-ligation and nested PCR reads; one entry per CDR3 protein. In the table there are under 150,000 distinct CDR3 sequences, approximately 20% of which are singletons. Study findings and constraints: Naive repertoires, especially CD8, held a few larger clonotypes, possibly memory cells re-expressing CD45RA.

Material for sequencing was naive CD8+ T cells from blood. Source of these receptors: a human donor in good health.

This chain links TRBV12-3 or TRBV12-4 with TRBJ2-1; TRBD2 agrees at 9 bases. The CDR3 covers 13 residues. J lost 13 bases, V lost 7 bases, and 11 bases had no gene match. The CDR3 is CASIFPGLAFQFF. In DNA form, the CDR3 reads TGTGCCAGCATCTTTCCGGGACTAGCTTTTCAGTTCTTC.

The chain uses TRBV12-5 and TRBJ1-4; 7 nucleotides align to TRBD1. Trimming at V came to 5 bases and at J to 2 bases, leaving 5 bases not matched to a gene. The CDR3 consists of 15 residues. The V gene's germline CDR1 is LGHNT and CDR2 FRNRAP. CDR3 region: CASGPPGQTNEKLFF. The DNA of the CDR3 is TGTGCTAGTGGTCCACCGGGACAGACTAATGAAAAACTGTTTTTT.